This TCR beta chain appears in the sequencing data of a study of T cells in Graves' hyperthyroidism and ophthalmopathy. Findings of the study overall: Expanded thyroid clonotypes (above 0.001) were mostly also found in blood.

RNA transcripts provided the source from which TCR beta CDR3 regions were amplified. First-round RT-PCR with HTBI primers amplified the TCR CDR3 region. From the multiplex PCR reads, TCRdb called clonotypes with MiXCR, one entry per CDR3 protein. The sample contains around 500,000 distinct CDR3 sequences, 14% of which appear only once. This clonotype was seen many times. Its specificity is unknown. This CDR3 is built from 13 residues. V was shortened by 9 bases and J by 3 bases, with 14 bases between the two germline ends. The authors deemed Graves' hyperthyroidism stable absent ophthalmopathy progression within 18 months. Exclusion of a patient resulted from uncontrolled infection, other autoimmune disease, pregnancy or lactation.

The clonotype was recovered from a middle-aged woman with Graves' hyperthyroidism. The sequenced sample was blood. The chain combines TRBV12-3 or TRBV12-4 with TRBJ2-5; D gene uncertain. The CDR3 DNA sequence: TGTGCCAGTCTCCGACTTGGGGAAGAGACCCAGTACTTC. This sequence encodes CASLRLGEETQYF.